These 28 T cell receptor beta chains share one sample of origin, sequenced in a study of blood T cell repertoires in COVID-19. This table comes from immunoSEQ multiplex PCR, and its TCRdb copy is limited to in-frame clones, with some not included. The sample lists 130,000 to 150,000 clones; 85% to 90% were seen once. What was sequenced was PBMCs or T cells enriched from blood (not recorded which). These receptors came from a woman aged 25-40 years with acute COVID-19.

This chain links TRBV11-3 with TRBJ2-1, with TRBD2 matching over 10 bases. In germline, CDR1 is SGHNT, CDR2 YENEEA. V lost 5 bases, J lost 2 bases, and 12 bases stayed unmatched. The CDR3 is 18 amino acids. In DNA, the CDR3 is TGTGCCAGCAGCCCCGCGGGGAGCGGGAGGGCAACCTACAATGAGCAGTTCTTC. The encoded protein is CASSPAGSGRATYNEQFF.

DNA for the CDR3: TGTGCCAGCAGTCACCGGGACAGGGTTACTGAAGCTTTCTTT. This translates into CASSHRDRVTEAFF. The rearrangement links TRBV27 to TRBJ1-1, with 9 bases aligning to TRBD1. The CDR3 is 14 residues long. The J segment lost 5 bases and the V segment lost 5 bases, leaving 6 bases of the junction unmatched. CDR1 is MNHEY, CDR2 SMNVEV, per germline (reference sequence).

The chain uses TRBV28 and TRBJ1-2; no clear D gene. The germline V gene encodes CDR1 MDHEN and CDR2 SYDVKM. Trimming cost V 3 bases and J 4 bases, with 12 bases left between them. The CDR3 totals 14 residues. CDR3 DNA: TGTGCCAGCAGTTTGACAAGCAGCTCCTATGGCTACACCTTC. This sequence encodes CASSLTSSSYGYTF.

The chain combines TRBV19 with TRBJ2-7; 9 bases map to TRBD2. V shed 8 bases, J shed 4 bases, and the junction held 6 bases outside the gene matches. Germline-derived CDR1 and CDR2 are LNHDA and SQIVND (reference sequence). CDR3 size: 13 residues. CDR3 region: CASGGLAAYEQYF. The DNA for the CDR3 is TGTGCCAGTGGGGGACTAGCAGCGTACGAGCAGTACTTC. Filled out from reference TRBV19 and TRBJ2-7, the complete variable domain reads DGGITQSPKYLFRKEGQNVTLSCEQNLNHDAMYWYRQDPGQGLRLIYYSQIVNDFQKGDIAEGYSVSREKKESFPLTVTSAQKNPTAFYLCASGGLAAYEQYFGPGTRLTVT.

This clone was found a few times. CDR3 region: CSVRGTANEQFF. The CDR3 bases are TGCAGCGTCCGCGGGACGGCCAATGAGCAGTTCTTC. The chain carries TRBV29-1 and TRBJ2-1, with D possibly TRBD2 on 6 matching bases. Trimming removed 6 bases from V and 6 bases from J, with 12 bases in between. Germline assignment: CDR1 SQVTM and CDR2 ANQGSEA. There are 12 residues in the CDR3.

The gene calls are TRBV29-1 and TRBJ1-2, with 12 bases fitting TRBD1. The CDR3 is made up of 16 amino acids. J was trimmed by 2 bases and V by 7 bases; bases with no gene match: 11. CDR1 SQVTM and CDR2 ANQGSEA come from the germline V gene. The CDR3 region is CSGAGTGGENNYGYTF. DNA of the CDR3: TGCAGCGGGGCCGGGACAGGGGGCGAAAACAACTATGGCTACACCTTC.

This chain connects TRBV5-1 to TRBJ2-2, with a possible D match to TRBD1 (6 bases). The ends were cut back, 0 bases at V and 4 bases at J, with 10 bases in the middle. Germline V CDR1 and CDR2: SGHRS, YFSETQ. This CDR3 contains 15 residues. The DNA of the CDR3 is TGCGCCAGCAGCTTGGGACAGGCCTTCACCGGGGAGCTGTTTTTT. This gives the protein CASSLGQAFTGELFF.

This sequence joins TRBV13 and TRBJ1-3, with a weak D call TRBD1 (6 bases). This CDR3 spans 14 amino acids. V lost 6 bases to trimming and J lost 0 bases, with 9 bases between them. Per the germline V gene, CDR1 is PRHDT and CDR2 is FYEKMQ (reference sequence). CDR3 in amino acids: CASRPQGSGNTIYF. As DNA, the CDR3 is TGTGCCAGCAGACCACAGGGCTCTGGAAACACCATATATTTT.

The V and J genes are TRBV6-2 or TRBV6-3 and TRBJ2-7; 8 bases map to TRBD2. Trimming took 2 bases from V and 4 from J; bases not matched to a gene: 19. The CDR3 spans 19 residues. Germline V lookup: CDR1 MNHEY, CDR2 SVGEGT. The CDR3 bases are TGTGCCAGCAGTTACGCCTCTCGAAACGGGAGGGCCTTAGTGTACGAGCAGTACTTC. Its protein is CASSYASRNGRALVYEQYF.

This clone was found once. The CDR3 nucleotides are TGTGCCACCAGCGAGGTCTACGAGCAGTACTTC. This gives the protein CATSEVYEQYF. The V call is TRBV24-1, the J call TRBJ2-7; no clear D gene. The CDR3 has 11 residues. Germline CDR1 KGHDR, CDR2 SFDVKD. V was clipped by 7 bases and J by 3 bases, with 6 bases between them.

CDR3: CASSQDASGRGIGAQYF. CDR3 coding DNA: TGCGCCAGCAGCCAAGATGCTTCCGGGAGGGGGATAGGTGCGCAGTATTTT. This chain joins TRBV4-1 and TRBJ2-3, with 8 bases fitting TRBD2. The junction had 15 bases not matched to a gene; V was cut back by 0 bases and J by 10 bases. The CDR3 has 17 amino acids. Germline values: CDR1 MGHRA, CDR2 YSYEKL.

The chain recombines TRBV28 with TRBJ2-1; 8 positions agree with TRBD2. Germline CDR1 reads MDHEN; CDR2 reads SYDVKM. With 5 bases clipped from V and 6 bases from J, the junction kept 9 bases outside the gene matches. This CDR3 spans 15 amino acids. The CDR3 DNA reads as TGTGCCAGCAGTACACTAGCGGAGGTCAGCAATGAGCAGTTCTTC. It is translated as CASSTLAEVSNEQFF.

The chain uses TRBV28 and TRBJ1-1; unclear D gene. Germline CDR1 MDHEN, CDR2 SYDVKM. The V gene lost 3 bases and the J gene lost 5 bases, with 16 bases spanning the gap. The CDR3 extends over 15 amino acids. For the CDR3, the DNA is TGTGCCAGCAGTTTTTTTCAGGAGCCGGGAACTGAAGCTTTCTTT. Translation: CASSFFQEPGTEAFF.

V usage is TRBV5-6 and J usage is TRBJ1-2; weak D call: TRBD1 (5 bases). The CDR3 consists of 14 residues. V lost 0 bases and J lost 4, with 10 bases in between. The germline V gene encodes CDR1 SGHDT and CDR2 YYEEEE. The CDR3 is CASSLEQVGYGYTF. The CDR3, as DNA: TGTGCCAGCAGCTTGGAACAGGTCGGCTATGGCTACACCTTC.

This clone was recorded once. The V and J genes are TRBV7-2 and TRBJ1-3; no clear D gene. V lost 2 bases and J 4 bases, leaving 15 bases between the germline ends. The CDR3 is made up of 16 amino acids. CDR1 and CDR2 from the germline V gene are SGHTA and FQGNSA. The CDR3 DNA reads as TGTGCCAGCAGCTTATACTCGCTGGGAGCGGGAAACACCATATATTTT. It specifies CASSLYSLGAGNTIYF.

V gene TRBV3-1 (or the pseudogene TRBV3-2) combines with J gene TRBJ1-6; tentative D call: TRBD1 (5 bases). The germline V and J ends were trimmed by 10 bases and 9 bases, with 16 bases remaining between them. Germline V CDR1 and CDR2: LGHDT, YNNKEL (reference sequence). This CDR3 is built from 13 residues. The CDR3 nucleotides are TGTGCCACCACCCCGGGGGTAGCTTCACCCCTCCACTTT. This translates into CATTPGVASPLHF.

This clone was seen just once. V usage is TRBV19 and J usage is TRBJ1-1, with TRBD1 as a possible D gene (5 bases). CDR3 length equals 12 residues. Deletions cut 3 bases from V and 6 bases from J, with 8 bases between. The germline gives CDR1 LNHDA, CDR2 SQIVND (reference sequence). The CDR3 is CASSIQGSEAFF. DNA for the CDR3: TGTGCCAGTAGTATCCAGGGCTCTGAAGCTTTCTTT.

V gene TRBV7-9 combines with J gene TRBJ2-2, with 9 bases matching TRBD1. This CDR3 has 17 residues. Losses at the gene ends were 3 bases for V and 1 base for J; bases not matched to a gene: 6. Germline V gene sequence: CDR1 SEHNR, CDR2 FQNEAQ (reference sequence). The CDR3 sequence: CASSFGRDRVNTGELFF. CDR3 bases: TGTGCCAGCAGCTTCGGCCGGGACAGGGTGAACACCGGGGAGCTGTTTTTT.

The chain joins TRBV11-2 to TRBJ1-3; D gene unclear. There are 16 residues in the CDR3. From germline, CDR1 is SGHAT and CDR2 FQNNGV. Trimming stripped 4 bases from V and 3 bases from J, with 16 bases between. The CDR3 reads CASSSRGSGSGNTIYF. DNA of the CDR3: TGTGCCAGCAGCTCCCGGGGTTCGGGTAGTGGAAACACCATATATTTT.

This clone was detected a few times. The chain joins TRBV18 to TRBJ1-4; D is uncertain. The CDR3 runs to 15 residues. The V gene's germline CDR1 is KGHSH and CDR2 LQKENI. With 1 base removed from V and 3 bases from J, the gap between germline ends came to 9 bases. The CDR3: CASSPQSPPNEKLFF. CDR3 nucleotide sequence: TGTGCCAGCTCACCACAATCCCCTCCTAATGAAAAACTGTTTTTT.

This chain joins TRBV28 and TRBJ1-6; D uncertain. From germline, CDR1 is MDHEN and CDR2 SYDVKM. V was clipped by 1 base and J by 9 bases, with 13 bases between them. The CDR3 length is 15 residues. Here the CDR3 reads CASSLSFAGSSPLHF. The CDR3 DNA sequence: TGTGCCAGCAGTTTATCGTTTGCGGGGAGTTCACCCCTCCACTTT.

This clone was seen a single time. The chain links TRBV5-4 to TRBJ2-7; TRBD2 aligns across 13 bases. Trimming took 4 bases from V and 6 from J; bases not matched to a gene: 10. The CDR3 extends over 16 amino acids. Germline V gives CDR1 SGHNT, CDR2 YYREEE (reference sequence). The CDR3 loop is CASSEGLAGPAGEQYF. Here the CDR3 DNA reads TGTGCCAGCAGCGAGGGACTAGCGGGACCCGCCGGCGAGCAGTACTTC. Supplemented by reference TRBV5-4 and TRBJ2-7, the full variable domain reads ETGVTQSPTHLIKTRGQQVTLRCSSQSGHNTVSWYQQALGQGPQFIFQYYREEENGRGNFPPRFSGLQFPNYSSELNVNALELDDSALYLCASSEGLAGPAGEQYFGPGTRLTVT.

J is TRBJ2-3 and V is TRBV6-5; no firm D call. Germline values: CDR1 MNHEY, CDR2 SVGAGI. V gave up 7 bases and J gave up 4 bases, with 18 bases separating them. The CDR3 has 15 amino acids. CDR3 sequence reads: CASTPTYSRPDTQYF. In nucleotides, the CDR3 is TGTGCCAGCACGCCTACGTACTCGCGGCCAGATACGCAGTATTTT.

J is TRBJ1-1 and V is TRBV2; TRBD1 aligns across 9 bases. Trimming took 5 bases from V and 3 from J; bases not matched to a gene: 1. Germline V CDR1 and CDR2: SNHLY, FYNNEI. This CDR3 has 13 residues. In DNA, the CDR3 is TGTGCCAGCAGTTGGGACAGGGACACTGAAGCTTTCTTT. Residues: CASSWDRDTEAFF.

This chain joins TRBV7-9 and TRBJ1-1, with D tentatively TRBD1 (6 bases). V lost 7 bases, J lost 0 bases, and 12 bases lay in between. The CDR3 is 14 amino acids. Germline assignment: CDR1 SEHNR and CDR2 FQNEAQ (reference sequence). CDR3 sequence (DNA): TGTGCCAGCATCCTGACAGGAGTGAACACTGAAGCTTTCTTT. Its translation is CASILTGVNTEAFF.

V gene TRBV28 combines with J gene TRBJ2-1; D unclear. Trimming pared 7 bases from V and 0 bases from J, leaving 16 bases between. The CDR3 has 16 amino acids. Germline CDR1 and CDR2: MDHEN and SYDVKM. This CDR3 reads CASTRAGSYSYNEQFF. CDR3 DNA: TGTGCCAGCACCCGCGCCGGGTCCTACTCCTACAATGAGCAGTTCTTC.

The chain employs TRBV7-9 and TRBJ2-1; no definite D call. Germline CDR1 is SEHNR and CDR2 is FQNEAQ (reference sequence). Trimming stripped 1 base from V and 13 bases from J, with 11 bases between. There are 12 residues in the CDR3. CDR3 bases: TGTGCCAGCAGCTTAGTTACTAACCCACAGTTCTTC. Translating it yields CASSLVTNPQFF. Looking up the rest from reference TRBV7-9 and TRBJ2-1 gives the full variable domain: DTGVSQNPRHKITKRGQNVTFRCDPISEHNRLYWYRQTLGQGPEFLTYFQNEAQLEKSRLLSDRFSAERPKGSFSTLEIQRTEQGDSAMYLCASSLVTNPQFFGPGTRLTVL.

The chain links TRBV5-1 to TRBJ2-7; 7 bases are shared with TRBD1. CDR1 SGHRS and CDR2 YFSETQ come from the germline V gene. V shed 1 base and J 0 bases; nucleotides not matched to a gene: 13. The CDR3 consists of 18 residues. CDR3 in DNA: TGCGCCAGCAGCTTGTCGCCGACAGGGACAGCGAGCTCCTACGAGCAGTACTTC. It codes for CASSLSPTGTASSYEQYF. Supplemented by reference TRBV5-1 and TRBJ2-7, the full variable domain reads KAGVTQTPRYLIKTRGQQVTLSCSPISGHRSVSWYQQTPGQGLQFLFEYFSETQRNKGNFPGRFSGRQFSNSRSEMNVSTLELGDSALYLCASSLSPTGTASSYEQYFGPGTRLTVT.